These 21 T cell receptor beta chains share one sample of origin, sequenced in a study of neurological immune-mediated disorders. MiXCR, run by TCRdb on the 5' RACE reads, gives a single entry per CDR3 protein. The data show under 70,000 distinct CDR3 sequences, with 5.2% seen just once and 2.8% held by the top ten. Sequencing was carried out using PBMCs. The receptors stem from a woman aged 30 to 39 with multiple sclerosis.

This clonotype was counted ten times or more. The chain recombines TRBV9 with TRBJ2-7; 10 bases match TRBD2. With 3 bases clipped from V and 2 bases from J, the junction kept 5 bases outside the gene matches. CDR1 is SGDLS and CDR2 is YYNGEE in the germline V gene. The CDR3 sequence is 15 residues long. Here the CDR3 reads CASSALAGGPYEQYF. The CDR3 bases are TGTGCCAGCAGCGCGTTAGCGGGGGGCCCCTACGAGCAGTACTTC.

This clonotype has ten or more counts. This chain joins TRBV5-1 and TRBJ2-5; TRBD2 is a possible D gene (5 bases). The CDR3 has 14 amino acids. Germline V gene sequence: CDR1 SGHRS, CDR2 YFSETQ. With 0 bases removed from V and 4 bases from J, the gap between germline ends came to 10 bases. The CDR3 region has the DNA TGCGCCAGCAGCTTGGTAGCCAGCGGAGAGACCCAGTACTTC. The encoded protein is CASSLVASGETQYF.

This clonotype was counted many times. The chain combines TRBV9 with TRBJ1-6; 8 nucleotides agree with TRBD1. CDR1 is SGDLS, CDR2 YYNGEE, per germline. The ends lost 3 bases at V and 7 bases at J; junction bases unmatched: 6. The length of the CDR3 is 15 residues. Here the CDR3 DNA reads TGTGCCAGCAGCGGAGGACAGGGTAAAAATTCACCCCTCCACTTT. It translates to CASSGGQGKNSPLHF.

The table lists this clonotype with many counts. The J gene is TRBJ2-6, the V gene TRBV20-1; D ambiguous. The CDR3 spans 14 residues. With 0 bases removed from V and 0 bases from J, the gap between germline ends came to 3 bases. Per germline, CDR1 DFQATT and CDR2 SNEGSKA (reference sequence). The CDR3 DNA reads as TGCAGTGCTAGAGAAGCCTCTGGGGCCAACGTCCTGACTTTC. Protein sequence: CSAREASGANVLTF.

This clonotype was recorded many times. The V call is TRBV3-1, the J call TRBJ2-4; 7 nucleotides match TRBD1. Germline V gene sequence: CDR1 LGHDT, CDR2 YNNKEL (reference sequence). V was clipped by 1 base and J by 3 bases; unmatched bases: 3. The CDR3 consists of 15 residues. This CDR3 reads CASSQGTGDKNIQYF. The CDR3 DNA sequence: TGTGCCAGCAGCCAAGGAACAGGGGACAAAAACATTCAGTACTTC.

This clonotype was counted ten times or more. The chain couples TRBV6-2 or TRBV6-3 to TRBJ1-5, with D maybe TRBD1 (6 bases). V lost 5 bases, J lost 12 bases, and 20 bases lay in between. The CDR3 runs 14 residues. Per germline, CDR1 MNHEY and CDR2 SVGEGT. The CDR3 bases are TGTGCCAGCAGTAACCGACAGGTCCGAGAAGGCCAGCATTTT. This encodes CASSNRQVREGQHF.

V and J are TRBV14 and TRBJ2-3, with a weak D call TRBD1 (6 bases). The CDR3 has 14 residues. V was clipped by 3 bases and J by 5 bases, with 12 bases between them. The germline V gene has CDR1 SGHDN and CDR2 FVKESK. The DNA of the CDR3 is TGTGCCAGCAGCCACCCAGGGGTTTTAGATACGCAGTATTTT. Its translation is CASSHPGVLDTQYF.

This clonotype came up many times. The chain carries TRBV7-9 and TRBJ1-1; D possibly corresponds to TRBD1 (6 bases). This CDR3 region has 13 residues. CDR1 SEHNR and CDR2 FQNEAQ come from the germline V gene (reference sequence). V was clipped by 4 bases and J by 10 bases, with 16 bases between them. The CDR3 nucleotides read TGTGCCAGCAGCTCAAGTGGGGGCGCTGGAGCTTTCTTT. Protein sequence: CASSSSGGAGAFF.

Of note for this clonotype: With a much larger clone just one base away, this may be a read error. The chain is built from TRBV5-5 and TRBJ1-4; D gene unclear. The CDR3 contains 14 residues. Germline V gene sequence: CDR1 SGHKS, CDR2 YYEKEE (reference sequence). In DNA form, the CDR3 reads TGTGTCAGCAGCCATACAGCAACTAATGAAAAACTGTTTTTT. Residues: CVSSHTATNEKLFF.

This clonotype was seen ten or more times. CDR3 loop: CSVATNTEAFF. CDR3 DNA sequence: TGCAGCGTTGCCACGAACACTGAAGCTTTCTTT. The rearrangement uses TRBV29-1 and TRBJ1-1; D is uncertain. The CDR3 runs 11 residues. The ends were cut back, 4 bases at V and 1 base at J, with 4 bases in the middle. CDR1 is SQVTM and CDR2 is ANQGSEA in the germline V gene.

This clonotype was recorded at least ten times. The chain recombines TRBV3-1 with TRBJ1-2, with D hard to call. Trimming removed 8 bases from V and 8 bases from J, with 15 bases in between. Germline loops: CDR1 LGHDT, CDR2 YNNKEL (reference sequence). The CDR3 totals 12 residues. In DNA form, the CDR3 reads TGTGCCAGCTTCGATTCGGAGGGAGGCTACACCTTC. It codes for CASFDSEGGYTF.

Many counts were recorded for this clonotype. The DNA of the CDR3 is TGTGCCAGCAGCCCCCTGGGGACTAGGGCGGGTTATACGCAGTATTTT. Translating gives CASSPLGTRAGYTQYF. The V gene is TRBV7-9, the J gene TRBJ2-3; 8 bases agree with TRBD2. V dropped 5 bases and J dropped 7; count of bases not matched to a gene: 14. This CDR3 spans 16 amino acids. Germline values: CDR1 SEHNR, CDR2 FQNEAQ (reference sequence).

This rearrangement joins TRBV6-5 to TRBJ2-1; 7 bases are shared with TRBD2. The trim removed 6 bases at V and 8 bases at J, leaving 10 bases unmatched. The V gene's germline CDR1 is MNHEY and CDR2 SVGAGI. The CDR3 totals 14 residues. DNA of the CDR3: TGTGCCAGCAGGGTCACTAGCGAGGGATATGAGCAGTTCTTC. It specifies CASRVTSEGYEQFF.

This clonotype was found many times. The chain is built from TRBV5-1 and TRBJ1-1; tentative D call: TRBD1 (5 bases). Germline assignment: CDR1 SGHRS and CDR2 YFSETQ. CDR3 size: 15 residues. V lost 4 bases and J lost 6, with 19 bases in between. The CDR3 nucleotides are TGCGCCAGCAGCCCGCAGGTATCGGGGGTGGCTGAAGCTTTCTTT. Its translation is CASSPQVSGVAEAFF.

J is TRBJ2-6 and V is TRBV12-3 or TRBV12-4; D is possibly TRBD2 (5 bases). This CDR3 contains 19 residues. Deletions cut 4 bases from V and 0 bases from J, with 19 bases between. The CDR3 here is CASSSLFPDYPSGANVLTF. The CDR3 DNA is TGTGCCAGCAGTTCCCTCTTCCCCGACTACCCCTCTGGGGCCAACGTCCTGACTTTC.

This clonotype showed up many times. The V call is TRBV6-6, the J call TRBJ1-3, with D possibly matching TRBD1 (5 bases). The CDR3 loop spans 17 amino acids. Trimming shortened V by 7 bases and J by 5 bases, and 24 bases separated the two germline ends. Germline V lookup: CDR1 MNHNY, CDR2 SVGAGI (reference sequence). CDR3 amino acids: CASKDMGDSGRRNTIYF. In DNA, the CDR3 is TGTGCCAGCAAAGATATGGGGGATTCAGGTAGAAGAAACACCATATATTTT.

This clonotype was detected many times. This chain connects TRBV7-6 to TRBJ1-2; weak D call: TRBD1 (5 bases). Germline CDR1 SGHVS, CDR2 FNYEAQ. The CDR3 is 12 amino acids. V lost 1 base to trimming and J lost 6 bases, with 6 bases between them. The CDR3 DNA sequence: TGTGCCAGCAGCTTAGGCAGGGATGGCTACACCTTC. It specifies CASSLGRDGYTF. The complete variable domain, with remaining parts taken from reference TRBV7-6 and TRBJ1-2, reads GAGVSQSPRYKVTKRGQDVALRCDPISGHVSLYWYRQALGQGPEFLTYFNYEAQQDKSGLPNDRFSAERPEGSISTLTIQRTEQRDSAMYRCASSLGRDGYTFGSGTRLTVV.

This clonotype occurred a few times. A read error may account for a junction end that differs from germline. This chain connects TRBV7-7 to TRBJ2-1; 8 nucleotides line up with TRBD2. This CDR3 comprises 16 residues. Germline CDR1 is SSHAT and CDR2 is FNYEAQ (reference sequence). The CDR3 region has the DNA TGTGCTAGCAGCTTAGGTGTGGGACTAGTGTACAATGAGCAGTTCTTC. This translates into CASSLGVGLVYNEQFF.

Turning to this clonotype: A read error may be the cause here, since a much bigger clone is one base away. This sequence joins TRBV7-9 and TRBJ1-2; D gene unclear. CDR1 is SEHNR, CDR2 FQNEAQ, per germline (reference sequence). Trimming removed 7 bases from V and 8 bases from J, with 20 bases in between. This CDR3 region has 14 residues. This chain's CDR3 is CASTTDLTIGGYTF. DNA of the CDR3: TGTGCCAGCACCACGGACCTTACCATTGGGGGCTACACCTTC.

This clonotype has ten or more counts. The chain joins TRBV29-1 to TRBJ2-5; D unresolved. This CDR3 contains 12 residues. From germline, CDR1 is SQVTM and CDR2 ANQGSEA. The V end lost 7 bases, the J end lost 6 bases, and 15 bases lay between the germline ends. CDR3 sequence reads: CSALHTGQTQYF. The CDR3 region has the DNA TGCAGCGCCTTGCACACCGGGCAGACCCAGTACTTC.

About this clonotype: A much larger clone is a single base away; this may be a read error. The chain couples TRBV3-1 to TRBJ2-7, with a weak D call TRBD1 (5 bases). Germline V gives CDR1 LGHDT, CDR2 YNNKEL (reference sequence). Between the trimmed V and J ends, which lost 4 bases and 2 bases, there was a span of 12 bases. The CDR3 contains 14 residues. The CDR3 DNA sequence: TGTGCCAGCAGCCCTAGGGGAAAGGCCTACGAGCAGTACTTC. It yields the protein CASSPRGKAYEQYF.